Listed here are 29 T cell receptor beta chains from one sample, sequenced in a study of T cell responses to AZD1222 COVID-19 vaccine. Produced via immunoSEQ multiplex PCR; TCRdb's table is partial and in-frame only. The table records 150,000 or so clones, 91% of them present only once. The specimen comprised peripheral blood, sampled 28 days after the second AZD1222 dose. The receptors originated from an adult who received the AZD1222 COVID-19 vaccine.

This clone was seen a single time. The V gene is TRBV7-2, the J gene TRBJ2-2, with D hard to call. The V and J ends lost 1 base and 0 bases respectively, with 9 bases between them. The CDR3 has 16 amino acids. Germline assignment: CDR1 SGHTA and CDR2 FQGNSA. This CDR3 is CASSLEYSANTGELFF. The DNA for the CDR3 is TGTGCCAGCAGCTTAGAGTACAGCGCGAACACCGGGGAGCTGTTTTTT. Variable domain in full (rest from reference TRBV7-2 and TRBJ2-2): GAGVSQSPSNKVTEKGKDVELRCDPISGHTALYWYRQSLGQGLEFLIYFQGNSAPDKSGLPSDRFSAERTGGSVSTLTIQRTQQEDSAVYLCASSLEYSANTGELFFGEGSRLTVL.

The V call is TRBV4-3, the J call TRBJ2-5; 16 nucleotides agree with TRBD2. In germline, CDR1 is LGHNA, CDR2 YSLEER. This CDR3 spans 19 amino acids. J gave up 3 bases and V 0 bases, and 7 bases lay outside the gene matches. In DNA form, the CDR3 reads TGCGCCAGCAGCCAAGATAGGGGGACTAGCGGGAGGGTAAAAGAGACCCAGTACTTC. This sequence encodes CASSQDRGTSGRVKETQYF.

The V call is TRBV6-5, the J call TRBJ2-7, with D possibly being TRBD1 (6 bases). The CDR3 contains 12 residues. Germline V gives CDR1 MNHEY, CDR2 SVGAGI. Between the trimmed V and J ends, which lost 6 bases and 4 bases, there was a span of 10 bases. In DNA, the CDR3 is TGTGCCAGCAGGGATCAGGGGTACGAGCAGTACTTC. Its protein is CASRDQGYEQYF.

Details on this clone: The sample carries other DNA sequences with the same CDR3. The chain joins TRBV7-2 to TRBJ1-1; TRBD1 matches at 7 bases. There are 14 residues in the CDR3. The J segment lost 5 bases and the V segment lost 0 bases, leaving 3 bases of the junction unmatched. CDR1 is SGHTA and CDR2 is FQGNSA in the germline V gene. The CDR3 sequence: CASSLAGGNTEAFF. CDR3 sequence (DNA): TGTGCCAGCAGCTTAGCAGGGGGCAATACTGAAGCTTTCTTT.

The J gene is TRBJ2-5, the V gene TRBV5-1, with TRBD2 matching 11 bases. There are 15 residues in the CDR3. With V trimmed by 4 bases and J by 1 base, 3 bases remained unmatched. Germline CDR1 reads SGHRS; CDR2 reads YFSETQ. The CDR3 loop is CASSVAGGAQETQYF. As DNA, the CDR3 is TGCGCCAGCAGCGTAGCGGGGGGGGCCCAAGAGACCCAGTACTTC.

V gene TRBV21-1 combines with J gene TRBJ2-7; the table calls TRBD1, which could not be checked here. TRBV21-1 represents a pseudogene. This CDR3 is 15 amino acids long. The DNA of the CDR3 is TGTGCCAGCAGCAACCACAGGGGGCCCCGGGCCGAGCAGTACTTC. Protein product: CASSNHRGPRAEQYF.

The V call is TRBV9, the J call TRBJ1-3; 7 nucleotides match TRBD1. J gave up 4 bases and V 4 bases, and 8 bases lay outside the gene matches. The germline gives CDR1 SGDLS, CDR2 YYNGEE. CDR3 length equals 15 residues. CDR3 loop: CASSPSKGQGNTIYF. In nucleotides, the CDR3 is TGTGCCAGCAGCCCCTCGAAGGGACAGGGAAACACCATATATTTT. The full variable domain, in which reference TRBV9 and TRBJ1-3 provide the parts outside the CDR3, is DSGVTQTPKHLITATGQRVTLRCSPRSGDLSVYWYQQSLDQGLQFLIQYYNGEERAKGNILERFSAQQFPDLHSELNLSSLELGDSALYFCASSPSKGQGNTIYFGEGSWLTVV.

The chain is built from TRBV2 and TRBJ2-1; D possibly corresponds to TRBD1 (5 bases). Germline CDR1 and CDR2: SNHLY and FYNNEI. This CDR3 is 13 amino acids long. Trimming cost V 6 bases and J 3 bases, with 9 bases left between them. Written as DNA, the CDR3 is TGTGCCAGCAGGAAGACAGACTACAATGAGCAGTTCTTC. It yields the protein CASRKTDYNEQFF.

The chain has TRBV6-5 and TRBJ2-3; no clear D. The CDR3 spans 13 residues. V dropped 6 bases and J dropped 2 bases, with 9 bases sitting between them. Germline values: CDR1 MNHEY, CDR2 SVGAGI. The CDR3 coding sequence is TGTGCCAGCAGCTCCGGGTTCACAGATACGCAGTATTTT. It encodes CASSSGFTDTQYF.

V gene TRBV19 combines with J gene TRBJ1-5; no reliable D call. Germline CDR1 and CDR2: LNHDA and SQIVND (reference sequence). V was shortened by 6 bases and J by 7 bases, with 16 bases between the two germline ends. The CDR3 has 14 residues. The CDR3 DNA is TGTGCCAGTAGCCGTGACGGAATCGCCCAGCCCCAGCATTTT. It codes for CASSRDGIAQPQHF.

V and J are TRBV30 and TRBJ1-1; D unclear. Germline V gene lookup returns CDR1 GTSNPN and CDR2 SVGIG (reference sequence). The CDR3 sequence is 13 residues long. The V end was cut by 2 bases, the J end by 6 bases, with 13 bases between. CDR3 bases: TGTGCCTGGAGTTCCTTTCTATCAGCTGAAGCTTTCTTT. It specifies CAWSSFLSAEAFF. Complete variable domain (other parts from reference TRBV30 and TRBJ1-1): SQTIHQWPATLVQPVGSPLSLECTVEGTSNPNLYWYRQAAGRGLQLLFYSVGIGQISSEVPQNLSASRPQDRQFILSSKKLLLSDSGFYLCAWSSFLSAEAFFGQGTRLTVV.

The V call is TRBV18, the J call TRBJ1-1; tentative D call: TRBD1 (6 bases). The CDR3 is 16 residues long. Trimming cost V 3 bases and J 4 bases, with 18 bases left between them. Germline V CDR1 and CDR2: KGHSH, LQKENI. The CDR3: CASSPTPPGAGTEAFF. For the CDR3, the DNA is TGTGCCAGCTCACCCACCCCACCGGGGGCGGGCACTGAAGCTTTCTTT.

The chain has TRBV19 and TRBJ2-1; D gene uncertain. The CDR3 spans 14 residues. V was trimmed by 7 bases and J by 3 bases, leaving 13 bases between them. The V gene's germline CDR1 is LNHDA and CDR2 SQIVND (reference sequence). DNA for the CDR3: TGTGCCAGTACCACAACCGTTGACTACAATGAGCAGTTCTTC. This codes for CASTTTVDYNEQFF.

This clone was observed once. The chain joins TRBV24-1 to TRBJ2-5, with a possible D match to TRBD1 (7 bases). V lost 4 bases and J 7 bases, leaving 15 bases between the germline ends. CDR3 length: 14 amino acids. The V gene's germline CDR1 is KGHDR and CDR2 SFDVKD. CDR3 residues: CATSEDRAGGTQYF. In nucleotides, the CDR3 is TGTGCCACCAGTGAAGACAGGGCCGGGGGGACCCAGTACTTC.

The gene calls are TRBV7-8 and TRBJ1-4; maybe TRBD1 (5 bases). Germline V gene sequence: CDR1 SGHVS, CDR2 FQNEAQ. Trimming left V 5 bases short and J 4 bases short, with 8 bases between. The CDR3 length is 13 residues. CDR3 DNA: TGTGCCAGCAGCACACAGGTTAATGAAAAACTGTTTTTT. This codes for CASSTQVNEKLFF.

The chain employs TRBV29-1 and TRBJ2-1, with 8 bases fitting TRBD2. Germline assignment: CDR1 SQVTM and CDR2 ANQGSEA. CDR3 length: 14 amino acids. With V trimmed by 7 bases and J by 4 bases, 9 bases remained unmatched. The CDR3 DNA reads TGCAGCGCCGATGGCGGGAGGTGGTACAATGAGCAGTTCTTC. Translating it yields CSADGGRWYNEQFF.

The V gene is TRBV7-2, the J gene TRBJ2-2; 10 bases fit TRBD2. The length of the CDR3 is 18 residues. CDR1 SGHTA and CDR2 FQGNSA come from the germline V gene. The V and J ends lost 4 bases and 6 bases, in that order; junction bases with no gene match: 14. The CDR3 DNA follows: TGTGCCAGCAGCTCCCTTAGTGTTCGGCTAGCGGGAGCCGGGGAGCTGTTTTTT. Protein sequence: CASSSLSVRLAGAGELFF.

V and J are TRBV30 and TRBJ2-7; 9 bases match TRBD1. Germline CDR1 reads GTSNPN; CDR2 reads SVGIG (reference sequence). The junction had 4 bases not matched to a gene; V was cut back by 3 bases and J by 4 bases. This CDR3 comprises 13 residues. The CDR3 DNA reads as TGTGCCTGGAGGGGACAGGGAGCATACGAGCAGTACTTC. Residues: CAWRGQGAYEQYF.

The chain uses TRBV29-1 and TRBJ1-1; 7 bases are a match to TRBD1. CDR3 length equals 15 residues. V gave up 3 bases and J gave up 0 bases; unmatched junction bases: 7. CDR1 is SQVTM and CDR2 is ANQGSEA in the germline V gene. DNA of the CDR3: TGCAGCGTTGATTTGGGACAGCAGATGAACACTGAAGCTTTCTTT. As protein: CSVDLGQQMNTEAFF.

The rearrangement uses TRBV2 and TRBJ2-2; TRBD2 agrees at 7 bases. V was clipped by 7 bases and J by 0 bases; unmatched bases: 2. This CDR3 region has 14 residues. Germline V gene data show CDR1 as SNHLY and CDR2 as FYNNEI. CDR3 in amino acids: CASTGTTNTGELFF. DNA of the CDR3: TGTGCCAGCACCGGGACTACGAACACCGGGGAGCTGTTTTTT.

The rearrangement uses TRBV6-2 or TRBV6-3 and TRBJ2-3, with 8 bases aligning to TRBD2. Germline trimming cut 6 bases from V and 1 base from J; bases unmatched to any gene: 9. From germline, CDR1 is MNHEY and CDR2 SVGEGT. The CDR3 has 16 residues. The CDR3 DNA sequence: TGTGCCAGCAGCCCCCCTACTAGCGGACGCACAGATACGCAGTATTTT. Amino acids: CASSPPTSGRTDTQYF.

The rearrangement joins TRBV19 to TRBJ1-2, with TRBD1 matching 9 bases. Germline V gene lookup returns CDR1 LNHDA and CDR2 SQIVND (reference sequence). With V trimmed by 3 bases and J by 0 bases, 8 bases remained unmatched. This CDR3 region has 17 residues. The CDR3 DNA follows: TGTGCCAGTAGTATGTCCCGGGACAGGGCGACTAACTATGGCTACACCTTC. As protein: CASSMSRDRATNYGYTF. Together with reference TRBV19 and TRBJ1-2, the CDR3 gives the full variable domain: DGGITQSPKYLFRKEGQNVTLSCEQNLNHDAMYWYRQDPGQGLRLIYYSQIVNDFQKGDIAEGYSVSREKKESFPLTVTSAQKNPTAFYLCASSMSRDRATNYGYTFGSGTRLTVV.

The gene calls are TRBV3-1 (or the pseudogene TRBV3-2) and TRBJ1-6, with unresolved D. Looked up from germline, CDR1 is LGHDT and CDR2 is YNNKEL (reference sequence). The V and J ends lost 0 bases and 9 bases respectively, with 9 bases between them. The CDR3 covers 14 residues. CDR3 DNA: TGTGCCAGCAGCCAAGATCTGAGAAGTTCACCCCTCCACTTT. Translated: CASSQDLRSSPLHF.

There are a few counts of this clone. CDR3: CASSDGQTNGYTF. In nucleotides, the CDR3 is TGTGCCAGCAGTGACGGGCAGACCAATGGCTACACCTTC. The V gene is TRBV6-4, the J gene TRBJ1-2; D uncertain. The V gene's germline CDR1 is MRHNA and CDR2 SNTAGT. This CDR3 region has 13 residues. V lost 2 bases to trimming and J lost 6 bases, with 10 bases between them.

This clone was seen only once. The chain links TRBV30 to TRBJ2-4; TRBD1 might be the D (6 bases). The CDR3 is 21 amino acids. CDR1 and CDR2 (germline): GTSNPN, SVGIG (reference sequence). V was cut by 2 bases and J by 0 bases, with 29 bases left in between. CDR3 residues: CAWSTNRIMGRGRLAKNIQYF. The DNA of the CDR3 is TGTGCCTGGAGTACCAACAGAATCATGGGCAGGGGCCGTCTAGCCAAAAACATTCAGTACTTC.

The rearrangement links TRBV4-1 to TRBJ1-2, with TRBD1 matching 7 bases. The J segment lost 4 bases and the V segment lost 3 bases, leaving 11 bases of the junction unmatched. The germline V gene encodes CDR1 MGHRA and CDR2 YSYEKL. The CDR3 consists of 16 residues. The CDR3 region has the DNA TGCGCCAGCAGCCACCTGTCAGGGGGGGTCCGCTATGGCTACACCTTC. Protein product: CASSHLSGGVRYGYTF.

By share of the sample, this clone is medium-sized. The gene calls are TRBV19 and TRBJ1-5, with unresolved D. The CDR3 runs to 13 residues. V was pared by 6 bases and J by 4 bases, with 10 bases between. CDR1 and CDR2 (germline): LNHDA, SQIVND (reference sequence). CDR3 protein: CASSSTQNQPQHF. As DNA, the CDR3 is TGTGCCAGTAGCTCGACGCAGAATCAGCCCCAGCATTTT.

This clone was observed a single time. The gene calls are TRBV7-2 and TRBJ1-1, with D possibly TRBD1 on 6 matching bases. From germline, CDR1 is SGHTA and CDR2 FQGNSA. V gave up 5 bases and J gave up 1 base, with 14 bases separating them. The CDR3 is made up of 15 amino acids. CDR3 in DNA: TGTGCCAGCAGCCCGTACGGGGGCCAGAACACTGAAGCTTTCTTT. This codes for CASSPYGGQNTEAFF. The full variable domain, rest sourced from reference TRBV7-2 and TRBJ1-1, is GAGVSQSPSNKVTEKGKDVELRCDPISGHTALYWYRQSLGQGLEFLIYFQGNSAPDKSGLPSDRFSAERTGGSVSTLTIQRTQQEDSAVYLCASSPYGGQNTEAFFGQGTRLTVV.

The rearrangement joins TRBV19 to TRBJ1-1; D not certain. Germline lookup yields CDR1 LNHDA and CDR2 SQIVND (reference sequence). The CDR3 runs to 14 residues. V was shortened by 3 bases and J by 5 bases, with 13 bases between the two germline ends. CDR3 in DNA: TGTGCCAGTAGTATGGTGCCCCGCGGGACTGAAGCTTTCTTT. Its protein product is CASSMVPRGTEAFF.